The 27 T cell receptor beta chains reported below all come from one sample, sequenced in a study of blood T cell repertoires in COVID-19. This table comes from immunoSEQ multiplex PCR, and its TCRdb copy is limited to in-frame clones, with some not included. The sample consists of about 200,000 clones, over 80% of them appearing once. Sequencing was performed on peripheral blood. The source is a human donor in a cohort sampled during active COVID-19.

The CDR3 DNA sequence: TGTGCCAGCAGCTATCGTCCCTGGGACACCCGCTCCTACGAGCAGTACTTC. Translated: CASSYRPWDTRSYEQYF. V is TRBV7-9 and J is TRBJ2-7; D possibly corresponds to TRBD1 (6 bases). The V gene's germline CDR1 is SEHNR and CDR2 FQNEAQ (reference sequence). This CDR3 is 17 amino acids long. Between the trimmed V and J ends, which lost 4 bases and 0 bases, there was a span of 19 bases.

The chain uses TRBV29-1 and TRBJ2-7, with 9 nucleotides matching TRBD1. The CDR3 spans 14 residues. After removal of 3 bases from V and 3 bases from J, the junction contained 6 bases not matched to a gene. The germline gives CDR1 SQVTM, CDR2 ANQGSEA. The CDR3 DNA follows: TGCAGCGTTGATCCGGGGACAGGGAACTACGAGCAGTACTTC. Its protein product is CSVDPGTGNYEQYF.

This chain's CDR3 is CASSWGQGATEAFF. The CDR3 nucleotides read TGTGCCAGCAGTTGGGGACAGGGGGCGACTGAAGCTTTCTTT. The genes are TRBV6-6 and TRBJ1-1; 12 bases fit TRBD1. The CDR3 runs 14 residues. Germline V gene data show CDR1 as MNHNY and CDR2 as SVGAGI (reference sequence). J was trimmed by 5 bases and V by 4 bases; bases with no gene match: 2.

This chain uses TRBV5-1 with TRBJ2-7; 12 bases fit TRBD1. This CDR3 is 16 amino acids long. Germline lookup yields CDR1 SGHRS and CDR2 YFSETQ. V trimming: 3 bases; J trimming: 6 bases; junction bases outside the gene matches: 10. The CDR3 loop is CASSSGQGAARGEQYF. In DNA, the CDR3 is TGCGCCAGCAGCTCGGGACAGGGGGCGGCTAGGGGCGAGCAGTACTTC.

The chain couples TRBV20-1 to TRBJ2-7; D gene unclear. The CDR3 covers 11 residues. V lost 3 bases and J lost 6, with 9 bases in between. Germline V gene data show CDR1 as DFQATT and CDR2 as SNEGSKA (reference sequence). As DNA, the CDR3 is TGCAGTGCTAGGCTTCTAGGCGAGCAGTACTTC. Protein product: CSARLLGEQYF.

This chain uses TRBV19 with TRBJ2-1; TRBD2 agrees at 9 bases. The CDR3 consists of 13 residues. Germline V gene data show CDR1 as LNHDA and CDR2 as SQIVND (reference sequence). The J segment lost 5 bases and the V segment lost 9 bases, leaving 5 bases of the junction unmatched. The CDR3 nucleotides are TGTGCCAGGCGGACTAGCGCGAACAATGAGCAGTTCTTC. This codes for CARRTSANNEQFF.

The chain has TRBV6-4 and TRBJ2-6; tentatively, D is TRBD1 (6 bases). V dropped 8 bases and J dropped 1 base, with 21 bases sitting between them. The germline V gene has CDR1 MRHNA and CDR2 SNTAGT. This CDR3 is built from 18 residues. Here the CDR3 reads CASSPGTPSGSGANVLTF. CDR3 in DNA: TGTGCCAGCTCACCCGGGACACCCTCCGGGTCTGGGGCCAACGTCCTGACTTTC.

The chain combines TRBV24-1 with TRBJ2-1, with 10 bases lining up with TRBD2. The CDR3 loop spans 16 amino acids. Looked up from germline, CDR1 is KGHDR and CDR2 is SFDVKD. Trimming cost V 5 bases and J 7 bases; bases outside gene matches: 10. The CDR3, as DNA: TGTGCCACCAGTGCCGTGGGTAGCGGGAGGAATAATGAGCAGTTCTTC. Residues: CATSAVGSGRNNEQFF.

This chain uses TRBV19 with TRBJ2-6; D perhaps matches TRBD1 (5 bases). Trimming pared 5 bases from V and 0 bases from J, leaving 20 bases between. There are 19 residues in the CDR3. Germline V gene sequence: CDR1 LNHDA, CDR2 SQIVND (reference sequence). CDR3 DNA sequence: TGTGCCAGTAGTGACCAGGGATTCTCTTTGGGCTCTGGGGCCAACGTCCTGACTTTC. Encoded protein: CASSDQGFSLGSGANVLTF.

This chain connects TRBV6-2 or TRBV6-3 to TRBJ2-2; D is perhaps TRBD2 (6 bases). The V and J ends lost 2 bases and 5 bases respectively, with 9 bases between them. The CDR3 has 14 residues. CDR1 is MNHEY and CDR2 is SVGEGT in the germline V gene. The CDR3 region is CASSYGGGTGELFF. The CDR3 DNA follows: TGTGCCAGCAGTTACGGTGGGGGGACCGGGGAGCTGTTTTTT.

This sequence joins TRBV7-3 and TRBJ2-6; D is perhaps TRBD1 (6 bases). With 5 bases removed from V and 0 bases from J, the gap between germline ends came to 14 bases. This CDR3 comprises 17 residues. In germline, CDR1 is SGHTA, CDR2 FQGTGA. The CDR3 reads CASSVDSPYSGANVLTF. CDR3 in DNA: TGTGCCAGCAGCGTGGACAGTCCCTACTCTGGGGCCAACGTCCTGACTTTC. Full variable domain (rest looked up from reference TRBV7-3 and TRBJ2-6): GAGVSQTPSNKVTEKGKYVELRCDPISGHTALYWYRQSLGQGPEFLIYFQGTGAADDSGLPNDRFFAVRPEGSVSTLKIQRTERGDSAVYLCASSVDSPYSGANVLTFGAGSRLTVL.

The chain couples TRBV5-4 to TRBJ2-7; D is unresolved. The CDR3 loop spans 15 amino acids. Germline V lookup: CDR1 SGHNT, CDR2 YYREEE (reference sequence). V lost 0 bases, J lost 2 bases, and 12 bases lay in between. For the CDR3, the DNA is TGTGCCAGCAGCTTGGATGGCGGTTCCACCTACGAGCAGTACTTC. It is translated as CASSLDGGSTYEQYF.

As DNA, the CDR3 is TGTGCCAGCTCACCCCGGATTGGGACAGAAGGACCCTACGAGCAGTACTTC. This encodes CASSPRIGTEGPYEQYF. V and J are TRBV18 and TRBJ2-7, with TRBD1 matching over 7 bases. J was trimmed by 2 bases and V by 3 bases; bases with no gene match: 13. The germline CDR1 and CDR2 sequences are KGHSH and LQKENI. There are 17 residues in the CDR3. Variable domain in full (rest from reference TRBV18 and TRBJ2-7): NAGVMQNPRHLVRRRGQEARLRCSPMKGHSHVYWYRQLPEEGLKFMVYLQKENIIDESGMPKERFSAEFPKEGPSILRIQQVVRGDSAAYFCASSPRIGTEGPYEQYFGPGTRLTVT.

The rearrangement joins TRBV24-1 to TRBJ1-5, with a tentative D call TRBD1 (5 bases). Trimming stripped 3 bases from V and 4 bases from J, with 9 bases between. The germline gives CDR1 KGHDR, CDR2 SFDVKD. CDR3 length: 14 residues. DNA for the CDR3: TGTGCCACCAGTGATCTCGGGGGAAATCAGCCCCAGCATTTT. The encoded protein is CATSDLGGNQPQHF.

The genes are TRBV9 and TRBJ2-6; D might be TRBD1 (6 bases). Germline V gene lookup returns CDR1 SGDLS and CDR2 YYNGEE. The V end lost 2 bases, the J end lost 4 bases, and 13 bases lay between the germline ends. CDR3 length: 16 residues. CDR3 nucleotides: TGTGCCAGCAGCGTTCCAGGGGTTCCCGGGGCCAACGTCCTGACTTTC. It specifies CASSVPGVPGANVLTF.

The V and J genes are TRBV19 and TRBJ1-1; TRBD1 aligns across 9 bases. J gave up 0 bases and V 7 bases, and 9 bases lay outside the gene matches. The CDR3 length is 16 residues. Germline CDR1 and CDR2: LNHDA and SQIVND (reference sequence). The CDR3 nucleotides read TGTGCCAGTATGAGACAGGGGGGAGGGCTGAACACTGAAGCTTTCTTT. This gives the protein CASMRQGGGLNTEAFF.

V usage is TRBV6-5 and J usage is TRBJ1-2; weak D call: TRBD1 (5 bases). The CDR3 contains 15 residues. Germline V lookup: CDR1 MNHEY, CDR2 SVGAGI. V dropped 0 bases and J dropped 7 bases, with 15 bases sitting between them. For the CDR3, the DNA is TGTGCCAGCAGTTACTCGGGACTTCAACGACGTGGCTACACCTTC. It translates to CASSYSGLQRRGYTF.

In DNA, the CDR3 is TGCGCCAGCAGCCAAGGGCTAGCGGGGAACCCGCTTAGCGAGCAGTACTTC. Amino acids: CASSQGLAGNPLSEQYF. The genes are TRBV4-1 and TRBJ2-7, with TRBD2 matching over 9 bases. In germline, CDR1 is MGHRA, CDR2 YSYEKL. CDR3 length: 17 amino acids. The junction had 13 bases not matched to a gene; V was cut back by 1 base and J by 6 bases.

CDR3: CASSPRNYNSPLHF. CDR3 DNA sequence: TGTGCCAGCAGTCCGCGAAACTATAATTCACCCCTCCACTTT. The chain employs TRBV27 and TRBJ1-6, with D unresolved. The CDR3 has 14 amino acids. The ends were cut back, 5 bases at V and 3 bases at J, with 8 bases in the middle. In germline, CDR1 is MNHEY, CDR2 SMNVEV (reference sequence).

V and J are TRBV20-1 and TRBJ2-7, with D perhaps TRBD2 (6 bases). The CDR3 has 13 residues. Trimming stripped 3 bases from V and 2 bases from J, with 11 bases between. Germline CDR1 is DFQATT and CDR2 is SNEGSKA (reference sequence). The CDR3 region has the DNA TGCAGTGCTAGTTTAGCGGCCACCTACGAGCAGTACTTC. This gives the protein CSASLAATYEQYF.

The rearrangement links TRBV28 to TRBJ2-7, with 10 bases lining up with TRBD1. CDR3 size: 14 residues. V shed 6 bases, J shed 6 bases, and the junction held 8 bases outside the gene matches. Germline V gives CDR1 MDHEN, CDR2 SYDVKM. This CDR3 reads CASRRPGQGFEQYF. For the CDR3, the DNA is TGTGCCAGCAGACGACCGGGACAGGGGTTCGAGCAGTACTTC.

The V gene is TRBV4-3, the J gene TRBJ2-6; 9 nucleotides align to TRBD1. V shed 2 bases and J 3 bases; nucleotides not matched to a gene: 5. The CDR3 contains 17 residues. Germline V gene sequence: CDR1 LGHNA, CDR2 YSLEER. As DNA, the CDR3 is TGCGCCAGCAGCCAAAACACAGGGGGCGGTGGGGCCAACGTCCTGACTTTC. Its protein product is CASSQNTGGGGANVLTF.

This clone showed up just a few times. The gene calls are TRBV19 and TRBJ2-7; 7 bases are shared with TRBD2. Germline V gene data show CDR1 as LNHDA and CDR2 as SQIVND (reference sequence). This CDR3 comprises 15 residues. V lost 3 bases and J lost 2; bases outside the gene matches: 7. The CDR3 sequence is CASSMGSSGTYEQYF. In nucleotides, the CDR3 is TGTGCCAGTAGTATGGGCTCTAGCGGTACCTACGAGCAGTACTTC.

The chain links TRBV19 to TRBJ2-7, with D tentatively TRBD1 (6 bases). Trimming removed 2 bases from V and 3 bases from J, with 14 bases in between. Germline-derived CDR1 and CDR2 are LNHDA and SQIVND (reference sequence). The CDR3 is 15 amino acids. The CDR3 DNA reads TGTGCCAGTAGTATATCCACAGGGAAGGTCTACGAGCAGTACTTC. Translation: CASSISTGKVYEQYF. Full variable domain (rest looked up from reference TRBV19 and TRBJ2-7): DGGITQSPKYLFRKEGQNVTLSCEQNLNHDAMYWYRQDPGQGLRLIYYSQIVNDFQKGDIAEGYSVSREKKESFPLTVTSAQKNPTAFYLCASSISTGKVYEQYFGPGTRLTVT.

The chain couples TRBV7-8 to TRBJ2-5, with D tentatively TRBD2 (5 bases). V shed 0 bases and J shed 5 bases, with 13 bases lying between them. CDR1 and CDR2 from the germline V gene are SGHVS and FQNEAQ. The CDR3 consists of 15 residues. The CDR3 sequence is CASSLASGARETQYF. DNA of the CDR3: TGTGCCAGCAGCTTAGCCAGCGGAGCTCGGGAGACCCAGTACTTC.

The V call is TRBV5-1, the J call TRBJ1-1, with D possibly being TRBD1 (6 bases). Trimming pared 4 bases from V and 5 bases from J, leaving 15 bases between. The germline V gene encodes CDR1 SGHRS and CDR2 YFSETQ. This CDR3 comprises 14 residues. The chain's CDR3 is CASSIRGEGTEAFF. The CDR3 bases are TGCGCCAGCAGCATCAGGGGTGAAGGGACTGAAGCTTTCTTT. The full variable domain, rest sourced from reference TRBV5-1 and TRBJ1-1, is KAGVTQTPRYLIKTRGQQVTLSCSPISGHRSVSWYQQTPGQGLQFLFEYFSETQRNKGNFPGRFSGRQFSNSRSEMNVSTLELGDSALYLCASSIRGEGTEAFFGQGTRLTVV.

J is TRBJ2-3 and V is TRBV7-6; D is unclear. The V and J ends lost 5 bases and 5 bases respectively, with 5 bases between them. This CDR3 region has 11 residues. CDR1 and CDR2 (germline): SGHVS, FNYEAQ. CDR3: CASSAGDTQYF. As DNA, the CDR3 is TGTGCCAGCAGCGCCGGAGATACGCAGTATTTT.